The T cell receptor beta chain under discussion was sequenced for a study of control samples from healthy donors and cancer patients. Trimming cost V 0 bases and J 5 bases; bases outside gene matches: 6. The germline gives CDR1 PRHDT, CDR2 FYEKMQ (reference sequence). The CDR3 contains 15 residues. The assay was immunoSEQ multiplex PCR, and TCRdb's table has in-frame clones only and misses some. The data hold about 110,000 clones, with approximately 82% observed a single time. This rearrangement joins TRBV13 to TRBJ2-5; TRBD2 matches at 7 bases. The sequencing input was blood. The source is a man between 18 and 35 years old in good health. Here the CDR3 DNA reads TGTGCCAGCAGCTTAGGCGTGGGGAGGGAGGAGACCCAGTACTTC. As protein: CASSLGVGREETQYF. Looking up the rest from reference TRBV13 and TRBJ2-5 gives the full variable domain: AAGVIQSPRHLIKEKRETATLKCYPIPRHDTVYWYQQGPGQDPQFLISFYEKMQSDKGSIPDRFSAQQFSDYHSELNMSSLELGDSALYFCASSLGVGREETQYFGPGTRLLVL.